This T cell receptor beta chain was sequenced in a study of cytomegalovirus exposure and HLA in healthy donors. This CDR3 spans 15 amino acids. With 6 bases removed from V and 3 bases from J, the gap between germline ends came to 18 bases. Germline CDR1 is LNHDA and CDR2 is SQIVND (reference sequence). Regarding the study as a whole: Subsequent analysis found a tendency for first-cohort TCR clusters to co-occur within the 90 to 150 validation repertoires.

With respect to this clone: Its antigen is currently unknown.

The method was immunoSEQ multiplex PCR; TCRdb's version includes in-frame clones alone and lacks a portion of them. The sample lists approximately 200,000 clones; 84% were seen once. The chain couples TRBV19 to TRBJ2-7, with a possible D match to TRBD2 (5 bases). The sequence came from a man between 18 and 29 years old in good health and CMV-seropositive. Sequencing was performed on PBMCs. This CDR3 is CASSGPRTHLYEQYF. CDR3 sequence (DNA): TGTGCCAGTAGCGGGCCCAGGACTCACCTCTACGAGCAGTACTTC.